This T cell receptor beta chain was obtained from a study of blood T cell repertoires in COVID-19. At the level of the study: Donors in the United States, Italy and Spain gave samples during acute or convalescent COVID-19. Sources were T cells, B-cell-depleted T cells, or PBMCs; the material itself was cDNA or gDNA.

Germline V gives CDR1 LGHNA, CDR2 YNFKEQ. There are 15 residues in the CDR3. Trimming pared 4 bases from V and 0 bases from J, leaving 12 bases between. Methods used by the authors: The authors estimated nucleated cell counts from reference gene primer amplification. Repertoires were generated with immunoSEQ multiplex PCR, while TCRdb's copy carries only in-frame clones and drops some. The V and J calls and clone size come from that table; D and trimming were worked out from the DNA. The data show about 36,000 clones, around three quarters seen once. V is TRBV4-2 and J is TRBJ1-1; D might be TRBD1 (6 bases). The TCR sequence derives from a man in his sixties with active COVID-19. Sequencing was done on a sample of peripheral blood. CDR3 nucleotides: TGTGCCAGCAGCCCCGAAGGGACATTGAACACTGAAGCTTTCTTT. Protein sequence: CASSPEGTLNTEAFF.